This T cell receptor (beta chain) was obtained from a study of radiotherapy plus CTLA-4 blockade in lung cancer. For the study at large: Among enrolled patients, roughly 20% responded and roughly 30% achieved disease control. Study-wide results and limits: Early clone dynamics of blood T cells, plus interferon-beta, reportedly predicted response best. Blood TCR clones of tumor origin expanded after radiotherapy plus ipilimumab.

As for this clone: Its antigen is not known.

CTLA-4 blockade with ipilimumab, together with focal radiation, was given to patients with chemo-refractory metastatic non-small-cell lung cancer. Profiled with immunoSEQ multiplex PCR; TCRdb holds only in-frame clones, not every one. The table records tens of thousands of clones, around 87% of them present only once. This CDR3 comprises 16 residues. From germline, CDR1 is GTSNPN and CDR2 SVGIG (reference sequence). V shed 4 bases and J shed 4 bases, with 22 bases lying between them. Sequenced material: peripheral blood, taken from a patient treated with radiotherapy plus ipilimumab. The origin of this receptor is a human donor with non-small cell lung cancer who had stable disease on radiotherapy plus ipilimumab. The chain carries TRBV30 and TRBJ1-2, with D uncertain. The CDR3, as DNA: TGTGCCTGGACTGTGGAGAGTTATAGAAAGACCTATGGCTACACCTTC. Translated, it gives CAWTVESYRKTYGYTF.